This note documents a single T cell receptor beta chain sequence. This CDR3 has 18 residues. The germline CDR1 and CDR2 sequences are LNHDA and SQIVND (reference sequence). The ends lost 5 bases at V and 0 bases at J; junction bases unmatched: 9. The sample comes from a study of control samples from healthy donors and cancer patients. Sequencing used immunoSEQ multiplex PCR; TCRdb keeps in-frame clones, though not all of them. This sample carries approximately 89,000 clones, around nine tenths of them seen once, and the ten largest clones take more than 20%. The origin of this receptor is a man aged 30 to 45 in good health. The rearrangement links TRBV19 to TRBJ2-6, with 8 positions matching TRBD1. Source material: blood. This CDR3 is CASSSGQAKISGANVLTF. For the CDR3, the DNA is TGTGCCAGTAGTTCGGGACAGGCGAAAATCTCTGGGGCCAACGTCCTGACTTTC. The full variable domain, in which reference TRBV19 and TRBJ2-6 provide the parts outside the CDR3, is DGGITQSPKYLFRKEGQNVTLSCEQNLNHDAMYWYRQDPGQGLRLIYYSQIVNDFQKGDIAEGYSVSREKKESFPLTVTSAQKNPTAFYLCASSSGQAKISGANVLTFGAGSRLTVL.